This T cell receptor (beta chain) emerged from a study of T-cell reconstitution after alpha-beta-depleted transplantation in children. This clonotype was seen at least ten times. Unique molecular identifiers were built into the TCRbeta library. TCRdb reprocessed the PCR reads with MiXCR, giving one entry per CDR3 protein. The data show approximately 130,000 distinct CDR3 sequences, approximately 8.7% seen once. CDR3 length: 15 residues. Between the trimmed V and J ends, which lost 0 bases and 2 bases, there was a span of 10 bases. Germline CDR1 ENHRY, CDR2 SYGVKD. This specimen was PBMCs, mostly from graft donor cells, taken 180 days after TCRalphabeta/CD19-depleted stem cell transplant. This chain links TRBV10-3 with TRBJ2-5; perhaps TRBD2 as D (6 bases). The source is a girl under three years old who had a stem cell transplant for combined immunodeficiency, so the T cells may come from the graft donor. The CDR3 coding sequence is TGTGCCATCAGTGAGTCAGCGGGCAGACAAGAGACCCAGTACTTC. Translated, it gives CAISESAGRQETQYF.